A single sample gave rise to the 20 T cell receptor beta chains below, sequenced in a study of blood T cell repertoires in COVID-19. Measured with immunoSEQ multiplex PCR; TCRdb has only the in-frame clones, and not every one. This sample has fewer than 110,000 clones, with 80% to 90% found just once. Material: peripheral blood. Every receptor here comes from a man in his forties or fifties with active or convalescent COVID-19.

The chain recombines TRBV28 with TRBJ2-7; D may be TRBD2 (7 bases). Germline CDR1 reads MDHEN; CDR2 reads SYDVKM. The CDR3 contains 15 residues. The V and J ends lost 3 bases and 4 bases respectively, with 16 bases between them. CDR3: CASSFHRGGIYEQYF. The CDR3 region has the DNA TGTGCCAGCAGTTTTCATAGGGGGGGAATTTACGAGCAGTACTTC. Complete variable domain (other parts from reference TRBV28 and TRBJ2-7): DVKVTQSSRYLVKRTGEKVFLECVQDMDHENMFWYRQDPGLGLRLIYFSYDVKMKEKGDIPEGYSVSREKKERFSLILESASTNQTSMYLCASSFHRGGIYEQYFGPGTRLTVT.

In its sample, this clone was seen a few times. The V and J genes are TRBV19 and TRBJ1-1; D gene uncertain. V gave up 4 bases and J gave up 4 bases, with 31 bases separating them. Germline V lookup: CDR1 LNHDA, CDR2 SQIVND (reference sequence). CDR3 length equals 20 residues. DNA of the CDR3: TGTGCCAGTAGTACCTCCCCAACACGCCCTCGGGTTTTTCAGAGCACTGAAGCTTTCTTT. Protein sequence: CASSTSPTRPRVFQSTEAFF.

This clone was picked up a small number of times. CDR3 region: CASSPSLTDTRNTIYF. In DNA, the CDR3 is TGTGCCAGCAGCCCCTCTTTAACGGACACTAGAAACACCATATATTTT. The chain recombines TRBV7-2 with TRBJ1-3, with D maybe TRBD1 (5 bases). Germline CDR1 and CDR2: SGHTA and FQGNSA. The CDR3 is 16 amino acids. V was shortened by 5 bases and J by 5 bases, with 19 bases between the two germline ends.

This sequence joins TRBV20-1 and TRBJ1-1, with 9 positions matching TRBD1. Germline V gene lookup returns CDR1 DFQATT and CDR2 SNEGSKA (reference sequence). Trimming took 3 bases from V and 3 from J; bases not matched to a gene: 5. There are 14 residues in the CDR3. CDR3 amino acids: CSASTDRGDTEAFF. DNA of the CDR3: TGCAGTGCTAGTACGGACAGGGGAGACACTGAAGCTTTCTTT.

This chain joins TRBV6-5 and TRBJ2-7, with TRBD2 matching 8 bases. V gave up 2 bases and J gave up 5 bases; unmatched junction bases: 2. Germline CDR1 and CDR2: MNHEY and SVGAGI. The length of the CDR3 is 13 residues. The chain's CDR3 is CASSYPGGDEQYF. The CDR3 DNA reads as TGTGCCAGCAGTTACCCCGGGGGGGACGAGCAGTACTTC.

The chain recombines TRBV19 with TRBJ2-5; maybe TRBD2 (6 bases). Trimming stripped 3 bases from V and 5 bases from J, with 10 bases between. CDR1 and CDR2 (germline): LNHDA, SQIVND (reference sequence). The CDR3 covers 13 residues. The CDR3 sequence is CASSIRERETQYF. CDR3 DNA sequence: TGTGCCAGTAGTATCCGGGAGAGGGAGACCCAGTACTTC.

The rearrangement links TRBV20-1 to TRBJ1-2; TRBD1 is a possible D gene (6 bases). Germline values: CDR1 DFQATT, CDR2 SNEGSKA (reference sequence). The CDR3 is 11 amino acids. Between the trimmed V and J ends, which lost 6 bases and 8 bases, there was a span of 13 bases. The chain's CDR3 is CSAVGGEGYTF. The DNA of the CDR3 is TGCAGTGCCGTAGGGGGGGAGGGCTACACCTTC.

This chain connects TRBV20-1 to TRBJ1-1; the match to TRBD1 covers 10 bases. CDR3 length equals 16 residues. The germline V gene encodes CDR1 DFQATT and CDR2 SNEGSKA (reference sequence). With 3 bases clipped from V and 2 bases from J, the junction kept 9 bases outside the gene matches. The CDR3 region is CSASRPGQGKNTEAFF. CDR3 DNA sequence: TGCAGTGCTAGTAGACCGGGACAGGGGAAAAACACTGAAGCTTTCTTT.

The chain carries TRBV24-1 and TRBJ1-1, with D maybe TRBD1 (5 bases). Trimming left V 12 bases short and J 3 bases short, with 28 bases between. The germline CDR1 and CDR2 sequences are KGHDR and SFDVKD. The length of the CDR3 is 17 residues. The CDR3 coding sequence is TGTGCCCGTGAGGGTATATGGGAGGACCTAGGGGACACTGAAGCTTTCTTT. It codes for CAREGIWEDLGDTEAFF.

This clone was seen a handful of times. The V gene is TRBV7-2, the J gene TRBJ1-2; the D gene is possibly TRBD1 (6 bases). CDR3 length: 15 residues. Germline loops: CDR1 SGHTA, CDR2 FQGNSA. The V and J ends lost 7 bases and 1 base respectively, with 16 bases between them. The CDR3 spells CASNPPNRDNYGYTF. The DNA for the CDR3 is TGTGCCAGCAACCCCCCTAACAGGGATAACTATGGCTACACCTTC.

The chain recombines TRBV18 with TRBJ2-5, with TRBD1 identical over 8 bases. The V gene end was trimmed by 5 bases and the J gene end by 2 bases; junction bases not matched to a gene: 4. The CDR3 consists of 14 residues. CDR1 and CDR2 (germline): KGHSH, LQKENI. The CDR3 DNA reads as TGTGCCAGCTCAATCGGGACAGGACAAGAGACCCAGTACTTC. Amino acid sequence: CASSIGTGQETQYF.

The V and J genes are TRBV7-3 and TRBJ2-3, with 9 bases aligning to TRBD2. Germline values: CDR1 SGHTA, CDR2 FQGTGA. The CDR3 is made up of 16 amino acids. V was pared by 5 bases and J by 6 bases, with 12 bases of the junction left unmatched. As DNA, the CDR3 is TGTGCCAGCAGCACGACTAGCGGAGTGGCGTCCGATACGCAGTATTTT. This sequence encodes CASSTTSGVASDTQYF.

The chain carries TRBV9 and TRBJ2-7; no reliable D call. In germline, CDR1 is SGDLS, CDR2 YYNGEE. The CDR3 runs 14 residues. V was trimmed by 0 bases and J by 2 bases, leaving 9 bases between them. The CDR3 bases are TGTGCCAGCAGCGTAGACCTTCGGGCCTACGAGCAGTACTTC. Translating gives CASSVDLRAYEQYF.

Only one count was recorded for this clone. The chain joins TRBV19 to TRBJ1-2; D is unclear. Per the germline V gene, CDR1 is LNHDA and CDR2 is SQIVND (reference sequence). This CDR3 comprises 12 residues. V was cut by 5 bases and J by 4 bases, with 8 bases left in between. The CDR3 bases are TGTGCCAGTAGTCCGCGGATCTATGGCTACACCTTC. Its protein product is CASSPRIYGYTF.

V and J are TRBV6-5 and TRBJ2-1; weak D call: TRBD1 (6 bases). The CDR3 is 14 amino acids. With 8 bases removed from V and 3 bases from J, the gap between germline ends came to 14 bases. The germline V gene has CDR1 MNHEY and CDR2 SVGAGI. The CDR3 is CASWGPQGYNEQFF. CDR3 in DNA: TGTGCCAGCTGGGGGCCCCAGGGCTACAATGAGCAGTTCTTC.

The chain couples TRBV3-1 (or the pseudogene TRBV3-2) to TRBJ2-7; unclear D gene. The CDR3 contains 16 residues. Germline V gene sequence: CDR1 LGHDT, CDR2 YNNKEL (reference sequence). Between the trimmed V and J ends, which lost 0 bases and 0 bases, there was a span of 12 bases. CDR3 in DNA: TGTGCCAGCAGCCAAGAGGTTACAATAAGCTCCTACGAGCAGTACTTC. This gives the protein CASSQEVTISSYEQYF.

The chain employs TRBV30 and TRBJ1-6; tentative D call: TRBD1 (6 bases). CDR1 is GTSNPN and CDR2 is SVGIG in the germline V gene (reference sequence). CDR3 length equals 13 residues. The V gene lost 0 bases and the J gene lost 8 bases, with 8 bases spanning the gap. The CDR3 protein is CAWSVGQYSPLHF. CDR3 DNA sequence: TGTGCCTGGAGTGTCGGACAGTATTCACCCCTCCACTTT. Together with reference TRBV30 and TRBJ1-6, the CDR3 gives the full variable domain: SQTIHQWPATLVQPVGSPLSLECTVEGTSNPNLYWYRQAAGRGLQLLFYSVGIGQISSEVPQNLSASRPQDRQFILSSKKLLLSDSGFYLCAWSVGQYSPLHFGNGTRLTVT.

The rearrangement links TRBV4-1 to TRBJ1-5; possibly TRBD1 for D (5 bases). CDR3 size: 13 residues. The V gene's germline CDR1 is MGHRA and CDR2 YSYEKL. Deletions cut 4 bases from V and 6 bases from J, with 10 bases between. CDR3 bases: TGCGCCAGCAGCCTGGGGGGGGTTCAGCCCCAGCATTTT. Protein: CASSLGGVQPQHF.

V and J are TRBV6-5 and TRBJ1-4; D uncertain. V shed 6 bases and J shed 7 bases, with 15 bases lying between them. Germline CDR1 and CDR2: MNHEY and SVGAGI. This CDR3 is built from 14 residues. CDR3 nucleotide sequence: TGTGCCAGCAGACGGGGTCTGCGATCTGAAAAACTGTTTTTT. It yields the protein CASRRGLRSEKLFF.

The chain uses TRBV18 and TRBJ1-3, with no clear D. Germline lookup yields CDR1 KGHSH and CDR2 LQKENI. V lost 0 bases and J 3 bases, leaving 9 bases between the germline ends. The CDR3 is 15 residues long. The CDR3 DNA follows: TGTGCCAGCTCACCACCGACCAGACTTGGAAACACCATATATTTT. This translates into CASSPPTRLGNTIYF.